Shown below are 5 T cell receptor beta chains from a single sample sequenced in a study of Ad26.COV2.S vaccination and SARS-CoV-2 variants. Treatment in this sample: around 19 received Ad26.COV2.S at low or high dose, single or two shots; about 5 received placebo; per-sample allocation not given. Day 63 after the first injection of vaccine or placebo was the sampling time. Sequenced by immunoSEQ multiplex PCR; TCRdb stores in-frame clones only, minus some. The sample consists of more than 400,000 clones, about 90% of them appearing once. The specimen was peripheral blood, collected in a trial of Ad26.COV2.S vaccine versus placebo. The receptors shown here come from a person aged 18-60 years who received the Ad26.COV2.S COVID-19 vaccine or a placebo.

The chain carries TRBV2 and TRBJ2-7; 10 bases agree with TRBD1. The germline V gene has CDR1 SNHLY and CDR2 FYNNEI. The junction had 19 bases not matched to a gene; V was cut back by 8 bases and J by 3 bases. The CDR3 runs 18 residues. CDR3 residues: CASVGLHAGTGVLYEQYF. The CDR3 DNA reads TGTGCCAGCGTTGGACTACATGCCGGGACAGGGGTCCTCTACGAGCAGTACTTC.

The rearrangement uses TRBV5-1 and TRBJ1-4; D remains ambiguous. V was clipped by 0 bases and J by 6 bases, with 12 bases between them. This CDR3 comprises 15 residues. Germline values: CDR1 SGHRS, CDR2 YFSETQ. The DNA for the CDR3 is TGCGCCAGCAGCTTGGCGGCAGTCCGGGATGAAAAACTGTTTTTT. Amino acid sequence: CASSLAAVRDEKLFF.

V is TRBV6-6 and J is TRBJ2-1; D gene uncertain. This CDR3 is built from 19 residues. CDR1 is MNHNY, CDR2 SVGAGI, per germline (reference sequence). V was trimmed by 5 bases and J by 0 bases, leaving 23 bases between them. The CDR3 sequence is CASSPEQPLISSSYNEQFF. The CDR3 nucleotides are TGTGCCAGCAGTCCAGAGCAACCACTGATTTCCAGCTCCTACAATGAGCAGTTCTTC.

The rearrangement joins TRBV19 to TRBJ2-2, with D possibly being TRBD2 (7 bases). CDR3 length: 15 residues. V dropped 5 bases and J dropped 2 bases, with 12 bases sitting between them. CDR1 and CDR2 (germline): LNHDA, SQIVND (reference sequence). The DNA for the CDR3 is TGTGCCAGTAGTCCGGGGGGCCGAAACACCGGGGAGCTGTTTTTT. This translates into CASSPGGRNTGELFF.

The CDR3 DNA follows: TGTGCCAGCAGCTTAGAGGCTAGCGGGGGGGCTTTTAACAATGAGCAGTTCTTC. Translating gives CASSLEASGGAFNNEQFF. This chain connects TRBV7-6 to TRBJ2-1; 12 bases align to TRBD2. Trimming at V came to 1 base and at J to 5 bases, leaving 9 bases not matched to a gene. This CDR3 region has 18 residues. Germline values: CDR1 SGHVS, CDR2 FNYEAQ.